This T cell receptor (beta chain) is drawn from a study of blood T cell repertoires in COVID-19. Study-wide context: Acute-phase and convalescent COVID-19 samples originated in the United States, Italy and Spain.

In the study's own analysis: Scientists estimated how many nucleated cells there were by amplifying reference gene primers. Clones were read by immunoSEQ multiplex PCR, and TCRdb kept only the in-frame ones, dropping some. The V and J calls and clone size were taken over from that table, and D and trimming were inferred from the DNA. The repertoire holds around 69,000 clones, with about 82% as singletons. CDR1 and CDR2 (germline): MNHNS, SASEGT. J lost 6 bases, V lost 2 bases, and 5 bases had no gene match. The CDR3 totals 16 residues. The rearrangement links TRBV6-1 to TRBJ2-2, with 11 bases lining up with TRBD2. This TCR derives from a woman aged 55-70 years with acute or convalescent COVID-19. The sequencing input was peripheral blood. The CDR3 protein is CASSESLAGGSGELFF. CDR3 nucleotide sequence: TGTGCCAGCAGTGAATCGCTAGCGGGAGGCTCCGGGGAGCTGTTTTTT.